Following are 14 T cell receptor beta chains from one sample sequenced in a study of spatial heterogeneity in lung cancer. Regarding the study as a whole: Higher tumor mutation counts went along with higher counts of expanded intratumoral alpha and beta TCRs.

Their antigen targets remain unknown. TCRdb re-called the 5' RACE reads with MiXCR, one entry per CDR3 protein. The sample carries over 5,000 distinct CDR3 sequences, approximately 15% recorded once. As to time point: sample taken at primary tumor resection. The sequencing here drew on lung tumor tissue, taken at surgery. These receptors all come from a male donor with early-stage non-small cell lung cancer.

This clonotype ranks as medium-sized. The V call is TRBV9, the J call TRBJ2-5; 8 bases match TRBD2. V lost 4 bases, J lost 5 bases, and 13 bases stayed unmatched. Germline V gene lookup returns CDR1 SGDLS and CDR2 YYNGEE. There are 16 residues in the CDR3. Here the CDR3 DNA reads TGTGCCAGCAGCCCCCTTTCGGGGGGGCCCGGGGAGACCCAGTACTTC. Encoded protein: CASSPLSGGPGETQYF. Variable domain in full (rest from reference TRBV9 and TRBJ2-5): DSGVTQTPKHLITATGQRVTLRCSPRSGDLSVYWYQQSLDQGLQFLIQYYNGEERAKGNILERFSAQQFPDLHSELNLSSLELGDSALYFCASSPLSGGPGETQYFGPGTRLLVL.

By share, this clonotype ranks as medium-sized. In nucleotides, the CDR3 is TGCAGTGCAATCCCCTTGACTAGCGGGGGTTACAATGAGCAGTTCTTC. This sequence encodes CSAIPLTSGGYNEQFF. The chain recombines TRBV20-1 with TRBJ2-1; 12 positions match TRBD2. Per germline, CDR1 DFQATT and CDR2 SNEGSKA (reference sequence). The V gene end was trimmed by 6 bases and the J gene end by 4 bases; junction bases not matched to a gene: 10. CDR3 length equals 16 residues.

Relative to its sample, this clonotype is medium-sized (0.01 to 0.1%). This chain uses TRBV7-9 with TRBJ2-5, with TRBD1 matching 8 bases. The CDR3 consists of 14 residues. V dropped 1 base and J dropped 5; count of bases not matched to a gene: 3. Germline loops: CDR1 SEHNR, CDR2 FQNEAQ (reference sequence). For the CDR3, the DNA is TGTGCCAGCAGCTTAGTCTCAGGGGGCGAGACCCAGTACTTC. It is translated as CASSLVSGGETQYF. The variable domain in full, with the rest retrieved from reference TRBV7-9 and TRBJ2-5, is DTGVSQNPRHKITKRGQNVTFRCDPISEHNRLYWYRQTLGQGPEFLTYFQNEAQLEKSRLLSDRFSAERPKGSFSTLEIQRTEQGDSAMYLCASSLVSGGETQYFGPGTRLLVL.

This clonotype was picked up a small number of times. The chain combines TRBV4-3 with TRBJ2-7; weak D call: TRBD1 (7 bases). Germline-derived CDR1 and CDR2 are LGHNA and YSLEER. The CDR3 covers 14 residues. V lost 4 bases and J lost 1, with 11 bases in between. Here the CDR3 DNA reads TGCGCCAGCAGCCCGCGGGACAGTTCCTACGAGCAGTACTTC. Its protein is CASSPRDSSYEQYF.

This clonotype is medium-sized (0.01 to 0.1%) by share. This rearrangement joins TRBV7-8 to TRBJ2-7, with 8 bases matching TRBD2. The J segment lost 5 bases and the V segment lost 5 bases, leaving 14 bases of the junction unmatched. CDR1 is SGHVS, CDR2 FQNEAQ, per germline. This CDR3 contains 16 residues. Here the CDR3 reads CASSPLFSGMAHEQYF. In DNA form, the CDR3 reads TGTGCCAGCAGCCCGCTTTTTAGCGGGATGGCCCACGAGCAGTACTTC.

This clonotype was observed a handful of times. The chain employs TRBV20-1 and TRBJ2-7; 8 nucleotides match TRBD1. In germline, CDR1 is DFQATT, CDR2 SNEGSKA (reference sequence). V lost 6 bases to trimming and J lost 4 bases; unmatched junction nucleotides: 11. This CDR3 region has 14 residues. The CDR3 DNA reads TGCAGTGCAAGTACAGGGGGGTCAGCTTACGAGCAGTACTTC. As protein: CSASTGGSAYEQYF.

In this sample, this clonotype is medium-sized. The CDR3 bases are TGCAGTGCTACGGGACTAGCGTCGGATACGCAGTATTTT. Protein sequence: CSATGLASDTQYF. This chain uses TRBV20-1 with TRBJ2-3; 10 nucleotides agree with TRBD2. The CDR3 consists of 13 residues. Looked up from germline, CDR1 is DFQATT and CDR2 is SNEGSKA (reference sequence). J lost 6 bases, V lost 4 bases, and 4 bases had no gene match.

This clonotype was seen more than once but under ten times. It may be a read error: a sequence one base away is much more abundant. The CDR3 nucleotides are TGCGTCAGCAGCTTGGATCCGGGAGTCACAGATACGCAGTATTTT. This sequence encodes CVSSLDPGVTDTQYF. The rearrangement links TRBV5-1 to TRBJ2-3, with D possibly being TRBD2 (6 bases). Germline-derived CDR1 and CDR2 are SGHRS and YFSETQ. The CDR3 has 15 amino acids.

This clonotype is classed as medium-sized (0.01 to 0.1%). The J gene is TRBJ2-1, the V gene TRBV19; D may be TRBD1 (5 bases). Germline CDR1 LNHDA, CDR2 SQIVND (reference sequence). CDR3 length equals 14 residues. Trimming cost V 6 bases and J 4 bases, with 13 bases left between them. The CDR3 spells CASRRGTDYNEQFF. For the CDR3, the DNA is TGTGCCAGTAGAAGGGGCACAGATTACAATGAGCAGTTCTTC.

By share, this clonotype counts as medium-sized. This rearrangement joins TRBV14 to TRBJ2-7; tentatively, D is TRBD1 or TRBD2 (5 bases each). The CDR3 runs to 16 residues. Trimming shortened V by 4 bases and J by 2 bases, and 18 bases separated the two germline ends. Germline V gives CDR1 SGHDN, CDR2 FVKESK. CDR3 coding DNA: TGTGCCAGCAGCCTCCGCCGAGGGCAGGGCGCCTACGAGCAGTACTTC. Translating it yields CASSLRRGQGAYEQYF.

This clonotype is judged medium-sized. The chain joins TRBV12-3 or TRBV12-4 to TRBJ2-1; 12 bases fit TRBD2. This CDR3 has 15 amino acids. The ends lost 6 bases at V and 4 bases at J; junction bases unmatched: 4. CDR3 residues: CASRPSGRGYNEQFF. The DNA of the CDR3 is TGTGCCAGCAGACCTAGCGGGAGGGGTTACAATGAGCAGTTCTTC.

This clonotype is classed as medium-sized. The rearrangement joins TRBV27 to TRBJ1-2; D ambiguous. V lost 0 bases, J lost 0 bases, and 8 bases lay in between. CDR3 length: 15 residues. Looked up from germline, CDR1 is MNHEY and CDR2 is SMNVEV (reference sequence). The CDR3 DNA reads as TGTGCCAGCAGTTTATCATCACCGGCTAACTATGGCTACACCTTC. It is translated as CASSLSSPANYGYTF.

This clonotype is deemed medium-sized. V usage is TRBV4-3 and J usage is TRBJ2-5; D is possibly TRBD1 or TRBD2 (5 bases each). The germline gives CDR1 LGHNA, CDR2 YSLEER. The V end was cut by 1 base, the J end by 4 bases, with 10 bases between. This CDR3 contains 14 residues. CDR3 sequence (DNA): TGCGCCAGCAGCCAAGGGCAGAGGGGAGAGACCCAGTACTTC. As protein: CASSQGQRGETQYF.

On this clonotype: Being one base from a much bigger clone, this may be a read error. The CDR3 nucleotides read TGTGCCTGGTCAGTGAACACTGAAGCTTTCTTT. Its translation is CAWSVNTEAFF. This chain joins TRBV30 and TRBJ1-1; D is unclear. The germline V gene has CDR1 GTSNPN and CDR2 SVGIG (reference sequence). Trimming removed 5 bases from V and 0 bases from J, with 4 bases in between. The CDR3 runs to 11 residues. The variable domain in full, completed from reference TRBV30 and TRBJ1-1, reads SQTIHQWPATLVQPVGSPLSLECTVEGTSNPNLYWYRQAAGRGLQLLFYSVGIGQISSEVPQNLSASRPQDRQFILSSKKLLLSDSGFYLCAWSVNTEAFFGQGTRLTVV.